The following is a TCR beta chain sequence with its context. Under the authors' procedure: Counts of nucleated cells, estimated from reference gene primer amplification, were obtained. This table comes from immunoSEQ multiplex PCR, and its TCRdb copy is limited to in-frame clones, with some not included. V and J calls and clone size come straight from that table; D and trimming were deduced from the DNA. The sample consists of tens of thousands of clones, around 81% of them appearing once. The CDR3 runs 16 residues. Germline CDR1 is KGHDR and CDR2 is SFDVKD. Trimming cost V 0 bases and J 0 bases; bases outside gene matches: 0. This specimen comes from a study of blood T cell repertoires in COVID-19.

The chain uses TRBV24-1 and TRBJ2-1, with 8 bases identical to TRBD2. Sequences were obtained from peripheral blood. This clonotype was obtained from a man older than 75 with acute or convalescent COVID-19. CDR3 loop: CATSDLAGGSYNEQFF. The DNA of the CDR3 is TGTGCCACCAGTGATTTGGCGGGAGGCTCCTACAATGAGCAGTTCTTC.